This T cell receptor beta chain was sequenced during a study of CD8+CD57+ T cells in acquired aplastic anemia. Study as a whole: An average of 3.2 ug of DNA was obtained from sorted CD4+ and CD8+ cells. Study results and caveats: Significance was not reached for CD8+ Simpson's diversity between patients and controls.

Per the germline V gene, CDR1 is ENHRY and CDR2 is SYGVKD. This CDR3 has 14 residues. V was trimmed by 2 bases and J by 4 bases, leaving 11 bases between them. This clonotype was seen more than once but under ten times. Its antigen is currently unknown. CDR3 and TCR beta VDJ profiling relied on genomic DNA as the template. TCRdb reprocessed the reads with MiXCR, giving one entry per CDR3 protein. Among some 200,000 distinct CDR3 sequences listed, approximately 52% were seen once. By flow cytometry, patients selected for sequencing had shown an expansion of CD8+CD57+ cells. Patients, without exception, had severe acquired aplastic anemia. Patients were therapy-naive when their blood was sampled.

The sample was sorted CD4+, CD8+, or CD8+CD57+ T cells (not recorded which) from PBMCs. The sequence was collected from a human donor with aplastic anemia. This chain connects TRBV10-3 to TRBJ1-2; D unresolved. The CDR3 is CAISEPGRTYGYTF. In DNA form, the CDR3 reads TGTGCCATCAGTGAGCCTGGACGGACCTATGGCTACACCTTC.